The 5 T cell receptor beta chains below were found in one sample sequenced in a study of beta chain features in type 1 diabetes. For these receptors, no antigen is known. Findings and caveats of the study: Moderately but significantly shorter TCRB CDR3s were found in Type 1 diabetes patients in all four CD4+ subsets.

The sequenced template was cDNA made from the entire isolated RNA. Profiling relied on immunoSEQ multiplex PCR, and the TCRdb table lists in-frame clones only, not all of them. The profile covers around 150,000 clones, with roughly 9% appearing a single time and approximately 0.7% taken by the ten largest. The sequenced sample was central memory CD4+ T cells from blood. Source of these receptors: a woman in her 30s with type 1 diabetes.

The chain links TRBV5-8 to TRBJ2-3; TRBD2 agrees at 7 bases. This CDR3 region has 16 residues. Germline V CDR1 and CDR2: SGHTS, YDEGEE. V shed 3 bases, J shed 3 bases, and the junction held 10 bases outside the gene matches. The CDR3 reads CASSSEPGLITDTQYF. CDR3 nucleotides: TGTGCCAGCAGCTCGGAGCCGGGACTAATTACAGATACGCAGTATTTT.

The V gene is TRBV11-2, the J gene TRBJ1-2; no reliable D call. This CDR3 region has 14 residues. Germline CDR1 SGHAT, CDR2 FQNNGV. The V gene lost 1 base and the J gene lost 2 bases, with 8 bases spanning the gap. CDR3 coding DNA: TGTGCCAGCAGCTTAGTGTCGGGAAACTATGGCTACACCTTC. Protein sequence: CASSLVSGNYGYTF.

This clone was picked up a small number of times. The rearrangement uses TRBV7-2 and TRBJ2-7; D call uncertain. Trimming removed 5 bases from V and 2 bases from J, with 7 bases in between. The CDR3 sequence is 12 residues long. Per the germline V gene, CDR1 is SGHTA and CDR2 is FQGNSA. DNA of the CDR3: TGTGCCAGCAGCCTCCGTCCCTACGAGCAGTACTTC. Its translation: CASSLRPYEQYF.

CDR3: CAWGGQGNFKAFF. The CDR3 nucleotides read TGTGCCTGGGGGGGACAGGGGAATTTTAAAGCTTTCTTT. The J gene is TRBJ1-1, the V gene TRBV30, with 10 positions matching TRBD1. The CDR3 contains 13 residues. V was pared by 5 bases and J by 9 bases, with 9 bases of the junction left unmatched. The V gene's germline CDR1 is GTSNPN and CDR2 SVGIG (reference sequence).

The genes are TRBV13 and TRBJ2-5, with a possible D match to TRBD2 (6 bases). CDR3 length: 16 residues. The V gene's germline CDR1 is PRHDT and CDR2 FYEKMQ (reference sequence). V was cut by 5 bases and J by 4 bases, with 20 bases left in between. The CDR3 here is CASSRTFGGSSETQYF. CDR3 in DNA: TGTGCCAGCAGCCGTACATTCGGGGGATCGTCAGAGACCCAGTACTTC. Full variable domain (missing parts from reference TRBV13 and TRBJ2-5): AAGVIQSPRHLIKEKRETATLKCYPIPRHDTVYWYQQGPGQDPQFLISFYEKMQSDKGSIPDRFSAQQFSDYHSELNMSSLELGDSALYFCASSRTFGGSSETQYFGPGTRLLVL.